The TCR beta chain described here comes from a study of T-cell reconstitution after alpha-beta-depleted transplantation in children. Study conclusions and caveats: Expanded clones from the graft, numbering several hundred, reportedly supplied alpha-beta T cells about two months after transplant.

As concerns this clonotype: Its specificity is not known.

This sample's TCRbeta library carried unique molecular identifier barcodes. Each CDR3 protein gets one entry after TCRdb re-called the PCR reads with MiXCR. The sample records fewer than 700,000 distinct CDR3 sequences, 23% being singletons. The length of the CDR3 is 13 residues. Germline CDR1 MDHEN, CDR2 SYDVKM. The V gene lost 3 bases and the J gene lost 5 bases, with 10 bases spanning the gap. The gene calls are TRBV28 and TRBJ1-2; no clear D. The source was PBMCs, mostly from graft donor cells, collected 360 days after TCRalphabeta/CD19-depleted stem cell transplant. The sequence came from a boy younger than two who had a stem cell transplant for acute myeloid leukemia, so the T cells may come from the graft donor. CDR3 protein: CASSFLSSYGYTF. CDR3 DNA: TGTGCCAGCAGTTTTCTATCCTCATATGGCTACACCTTC.